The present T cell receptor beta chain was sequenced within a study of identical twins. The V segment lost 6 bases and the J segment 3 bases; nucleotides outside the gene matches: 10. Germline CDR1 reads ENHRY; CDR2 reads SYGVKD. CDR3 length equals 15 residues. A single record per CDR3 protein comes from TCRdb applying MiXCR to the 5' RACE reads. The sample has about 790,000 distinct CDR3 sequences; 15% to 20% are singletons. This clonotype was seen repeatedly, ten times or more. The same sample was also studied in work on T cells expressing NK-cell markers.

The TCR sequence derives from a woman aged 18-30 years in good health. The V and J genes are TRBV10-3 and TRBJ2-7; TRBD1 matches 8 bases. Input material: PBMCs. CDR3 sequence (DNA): TGTGCCATCAGGACATCGAGCAGGGGGCTCTACGAGCAGTACTTC. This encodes CAIRTSSRGLYEQYF.